This T cell receptor beta chain emerged from a study of blood T cell repertoires in COVID-19 (TCRdb year 2020). Context from the whole study: Samples from collaborators originated in the United States, Italy and Spain and spanned both the acute and convalescent phases of COVID-19. Where HLA class I and class II types were available, the types were taken from metadata supplied by the sample provider, not from assay-based typing. The prospective study material was composed of cDNA or gDNA derived from T cells, B-cell-depleted T cells, or PBMCs. Deeply sampled blood TCRbeta repertoires from subjects exposed to, actively infected with, or recovered from COVID-19 were included in the dataset. Samples were obtained from the ongoing ImmuneRACE study (first 160 participants) and from some 1,300 subjects provided by 6 global collaborators. Sample metadata almost always included a de-identified subject ID, COVID-19 status, age in years and sex. The repertoires were released in a freely available public database meant as a resource for research on the immune response to SARS-CoV-2. What the work shows at the level of the full study, not this receptor alone: Clinical and demographic metadata were provided uncurated, with the amount varying by source and participant.

TCRbeta CDR3 regions were amplified from genomic DNA by means of the immunoSEQ Assay, a bias-controlled multiplex PCR. The study's own analysis went as follows. The number of nucleated cells in each sample was estimated from the amplification of reference gene primers within the assay. To quantify the absolute abundance of each unique TCRbeta CDR3 rearrangement, sequence reads were collapsed and filtered. For each sample, productive Simpson clonality was calculated as the square root of Simpson's diversity index across productive rearrangements. TCRdb stores this immuneACCESS table with in-frame sequences only. Part of the clones is absent; in the studies checked, under half of the shortfall reflects unresolved V genes, and no reason is known for the rest. V, J and clone size reflect that table, while D and trimming were determined from the DNA. This sample is represented by 95,000 to 120,000 clones; 88% of them were singletons. The ten most abundant clones make up over 2% of the sample.

Each collaborating institution followed its own protocols to collect whole blood in K2EDTA tubes. For TCRbeta analysis, collaborators shipped samples as frozen whole blood, isolated PBMCs, or DNA extracted from either of those sample types. The CDR3 holds 15 amino acids from the cysteine to the phenylalanine. The read is trimmed to its CDR3 DNA, 45 bases read in frame from base 1. CDR1 SGDLS and CDR2 YYNGEE were looked up in the germline V gene. The germline V end is reduced by 3 bases and the J end by 0 bases; junction bases left unmatched: 3. As regards this clone: Its specific antigen is unknown. No per-base quality is available; no much larger clone lies one base away.

The clonotype originates from a human donor in a cohort sampled during active COVID-19. In this chain, TRBV9 is recombined with TRBJ1-3; TRBD1 aligns with 7 central bases. Material: peripheral blood. CDR3 region: CASSAQGTSGNTIYF. The DNA sequence is as follows: TGTGCCAGCAGCGCACAGGGGACCTCTGGAAACACCATATATTTT.